This TCR beta chain was sequenced during a study of blood T cell repertoires in COVID-19. This CDR3 spans 15 amino acids. J gave up 8 bases and V 4 bases, and 4 bases lay outside the gene matches. The germline V gene encodes CDR1 MNHEY and CDR2 SMNVEV (reference sequence). Original analysis: By means of reference gene primer amplification, nucleated cell counts were estimated. Method: immunoSEQ multiplex PCR; TCRdb's copy keeps in-frame clones and lacks some. V and J calls plus clone size are reproduced from that table; the DNA served to infer D and trimming. The sample lists roughly 150,000 clones, approximately 84% occurring once.

The chain has TRBV27 and TRBJ1-6, with 11 positions matching TRBD1. Sequencing was carried out using peripheral blood. The TCR originated in a woman of 80 years or more with COVID-19, enrolled during active disease. The CDR3 here is CASSSDRGRHSPLHF. CDR3 bases: TGTGCCAGCAGTTCGGACAGGGGGCGACATTCACCCCTCCACTTT.